What follows describes a single TCR beta chain. Its antigen remains unidentified. The sample originates from a study of breast tumors, draining lymph nodes, adjacent tissues. Samples came from axillary lymph nodes draining the breast cancer. TCRdb recomputed calls from the multiplex PCR reads with MiXCR, one row per CDR3 protein. The table records 100,000 or so distinct CDR3 sequences, 21% of them present only once. Study findings and constraints: Tumor and nontumor repertoires were significantly more similar in luminal-like than in basal-like breast cancer.

The sequence was collected from a female donor with breast cancer. Some clones in this sample may be carry-over from other donors' samples. The sample comprised axillary lymph node tissue.

CDR3 sequence: CASSPRTKRNEQFF. In nucleotides, the CDR3 is TGTGCCAGCTCACCGCGTACGAAGCGCAATGAGCAGTTCTTC. The chain carries TRBV18 and TRBJ2-1; D gene ambiguous. This CDR3 region has 14 residues. Per germline, CDR1 KGHSH and CDR2 LQKENI. Trimming pared 3 bases from V and 6 bases from J, leaving 12 bases between. The complete variable domain, with remaining parts taken from reference TRBV18 and TRBJ2-1, reads NAGVMQNPRHLVRRRGQEARLRCSPMKGHSHVYWYRQLPEEGLKFMVYLQKENIIDESGMPKERFSAEFPKEGPSILRIQQVVRGDSAAYFCASSPRTKRNEQFFGPGTRLTVL.